Listed here is a single TCR beta chain. Its antigen remains unknown. TRB amplification used roughly 250 ng of peripheral blood genomic DNA. The CDR3 runs 15 residues. CDR1 DFQATT and CDR2 SNEGSKA come from the germline V gene (reference sequence). The source of the sample is a study of T cell clusters in autoimmune cytopenias. Findings and caveats of the study: TRB repertoire shifts in secondary cytopenia and chronic lymphocytic leukemia mostly reflected lymphoma, not autoimmunity. Primary autoimmune cytopenia patients seemingly lacked the physiological T cell clusters found in healthy donors. Active autoimmune hepatitis patients had approximately 3-fold fewer exclusive TRB clusters than healthy donors.

TRB was amplified by touch-down multiplex PCR, primer pools A and B combined. TCRdb reprocessed the multiplex PCR reads, keeping one entry per CDR3 protein, no DNA. This listing includes about 4,900 distinct CDR3 sequences. The TCR originated in a human donor with an autoimmune cytopenia or autoimmune hepatitis (not recorded which). This chain joins TRBV20-1 and TRBJ1-2; TCRdb designates TRBD1, a call that cannot be tested without DNA. The sample taken for sequencing was peripheral blood. The CDR3 loop reads CSARSAGGLEGGYTF.